These 30 T cell receptor beta chains were sequenced from one sample in a study of beta chain features in type 1 diabetes. Every bit of the isolated RNA underwent reverse transcription, so sequencing read expressed TCRB transcripts. Clones were read by immunoSEQ multiplex PCR, and TCRdb kept only the in-frame ones, dropping some. The sample consists of about 140,000 clones, 9.5% to 10% of them appearing once. The sample consisted of central memory CD4+ T cells from blood. The receptors originated from a woman aged 35 to 49 in good health.

This clone was detected only a few times. This CDR3 is CASTRTSGMPMGEQYF. The CDR3 region has the DNA TGTGCCAGCACGCGAACATCGGGGATGCCGATGGGCGAGCAGTACTTC. This sequence joins TRBV7-8 and TRBJ2-7, with D possibly matching TRBD2 (5 bases). Germline loops: CDR1 SGHVS, CDR2 FQNEAQ. The V end was cut by 7 bases, the J end by 6 bases, with 25 bases between. The CDR3 has 16 residues.

This clone was observed a few times. The chain employs TRBV7-2 and TRBJ1-1; maybe TRBD1 (5 bases). Trimming shortened V by 2 bases and J by 1 base, and 11 bases separated the two germline ends. Germline V gene sequence: CDR1 SGHTA, CDR2 FQGNSA. The CDR3 is 15 residues long. DNA for the CDR3: TGTGCCAGCAGCTTACTTTCAGGGCCGAACACTGAAGCTTTCTTT. Its protein is CASSLLSGPNTEAFF.

The chain combines TRBV6-6 with TRBJ2-7, with TRBD1 as a possible D gene (6 bases). Trimming removed 6 bases from V and 5 bases from J, with 8 bases in between. CDR1 and CDR2 (germline): MNHNY, SVGAGI (reference sequence). CDR3 length equals 11 residues. The CDR3 DNA follows: TGTGCCAGCAGCAACAGGGACGAGCAGTACTTC. Translated, it gives CASSNRDEQYF.

This clone occurred a few times. V gene TRBV2 combines with J gene TRBJ2-2; TRBD2 agrees at 14 bases. V lost 9 bases, J lost 5 bases, and 5 bases stayed unmatched. Germline V gene sequence: CDR1 SNHLY, CDR2 FYNNEI. The CDR3 loop spans 15 amino acids. CDR3 in amino acids: CARGLAGGRTGELFF. The DNA for the CDR3 is TGTGCCAGAGGACTAGCGGGGGGCAGGACCGGGGAGCTGTTTTTT. Supplemented by reference TRBV2 and TRBJ2-2, the full variable domain reads EPEVTQTPSHQVTQMGQEVILRCVPISNHLYFYWYRQILGQKVEFLVSFYNNEISEKSEIFDDQFSVERPDGSNFTLKIRSTKLEDSAMYFCARGLAGGRTGELFFGEGSRLTVL.

This clone appeared many times. The chain has TRBV29-1 and TRBJ2-2; maybe TRBD1 (5 bases). Germline loops: CDR1 SQVTM, CDR2 ANQGSEA. This CDR3 is built from 16 residues. Trimming pared 6 bases from V and 1 base from J, leaving 18 bases between. The CDR3 bases are TGCAGCGTCCTACCCGAAGGCAGGGAGAACACCGGGGAGCTGTTTTTT. Translation gives CSVLPEGRENTGELFF.

This clone was detected a few times. The CDR3 reads CASSQEDRGLSNIQYF. CDR3 nucleotide sequence: TGCGCCAGCAGCCAAGAAGATCGGGGACTATCTAACATTCAGTACTTC. The genes are TRBV4-3 and TRBJ2-4, with TRBD2 matching over 7 bases. The CDR3 length is 16 residues. Germline-derived CDR1 and CDR2 are LGHNA and YSLEER. The J segment lost 7 bases and the V segment lost 0 bases, leaving 9 bases of the junction unmatched.

There are a few counts of this clone. The sample holds other DNA sequences that translate to the same CDR3. CDR3: CASSLGTGHNEKLFF. CDR3 DNA sequence: TGTGCCAGCAGCTTAGGGACAGGGCATAATGAAAAACTGTTTTTT. The V gene is TRBV7-2, the J gene TRBJ1-4, with TRBD1 matching over 8 bases. The CDR3 totals 15 residues. Trimming took 1 base from V and 4 from J; bases not matched to a gene: 2. The germline CDR1 and CDR2 sequences are SGHTA and FQGNSA.

The V gene is TRBV4-2, the J gene TRBJ2-3; TRBD2 matches 9 bases. Germline loops: CDR1 LGHNA, CDR2 YNFKEQ. This CDR3 region has 17 residues. The J segment lost 1 base and the V segment lost 4 bases, leaving 9 bases of the junction unmatched. The CDR3 loop reads CASSPQARTSGTDTQYF. DNA for the CDR3: TGTGCCAGCAGCCCCCAGGCCCGGACTAGCGGCACAGATACGCAGTATTTT.

The chain uses TRBV6-1 and TRBJ1-2; TRBD1 aligns across 7 bases. The CDR3 spans 14 residues. V dropped 6 bases and J dropped 4; count of bases not matched to a gene: 8. CDR1 and CDR2 from the germline V gene are MNHNS and SASEGT. The CDR3 DNA is TGTGCCAGCAGCGGATCGGGACAGAGCTATGGCTACACCTTC. Translating it yields CASSGSGQSYGYTF.

This clone was detected only a few times. This sequence joins TRBV27 and TRBJ2-7; 7 positions agree with TRBD1. This CDR3 comprises 14 residues. Trimming at V came to 6 bases and at J to 2 bases, leaving 7 bases not matched to a gene. Germline V CDR1 and CDR2: MNHEY, SMNVEV (reference sequence). The CDR3 region is CASRPPGQPYEQYF. As DNA, the CDR3 is TGTGCCAGCAGACCGCCGGGACAGCCCTACGAGCAGTACTTC.

This clone has more than one count but fewer than ten. V is TRBV4-3 and J is TRBJ1-2; a possible D gene is TRBD1 (6 bases). V was pared by 1 base and J by 2 bases, with 14 bases between. CDR1 LGHNA and CDR2 YSLEER come from the germline V gene. This CDR3 is 16 amino acids long. The CDR3 loop is CASSQGRQVSNYGYTF. CDR3 nucleotides: TGCGCCAGCAGCCAAGGAAGACAGGTGTCGAACTATGGCTACACCTTC.

The chain links TRBV5-1 to TRBJ2-7; D may be TRBD1 (6 bases). V was cut by 0 bases and J by 3 bases, with 16 bases left in between. This CDR3 has 16 amino acids. Germline CDR1 SGHRS, CDR2 YFSETQ. CDR3 sequence reads: CASSLGMTGGRYEQYF. The CDR3 DNA follows: TGCGCCAGCAGCTTGGGGATGACAGGAGGCCGCTACGAGCAGTACTTC.

This clone was detected only a few times. The chain employs TRBV29-1 and TRBJ2-6; 10 bases line up with TRBD1. This CDR3 contains 16 residues. Trimming at V came to 1 base and at J to 0 bases, leaving 0 bases not matched to a gene. CDR1 and CDR2 from the germline V gene are SQVTM and ANQGSEA. CDR3 nucleotide sequence: TGCAGCGTTGAAGGGACAGGGGGCTCTGGGGCCAACGTCCTGACTTTC. Translating it yields CSVEGTGGSGANVLTF.

This clone was counted only a few times. A junction boundary mismatches the germline segment, possibly from a read error. The rearrangement links TRBV7-7 to TRBJ2-3; D unresolved. Germline CDR1 and CDR2: SSHAT and FNYEAQ (reference sequence). The CDR3 runs 15 residues. For the CDR3, the DNA is TGTGCTAGCAGCTCCCCTAGGAGCGTCACAGATACGCAGTATTTT. Protein: CASSSPRSVTDTQYF.

This clone appeared many times. The rearrangement joins TRBV7-2 to TRBJ2-7; 9 bases fit TRBD2. Per germline, CDR1 SGHTA and CDR2 FQGNSA. CDR3 length: 15 amino acids. Unmatched junction bases numbered 10, after V lost 4 bases and J lost 6 bases. The chain's CDR3 is CASSSMGLASAEQYF. The CDR3 DNA follows: TGTGCCAGCAGCTCCATGGGACTAGCCTCGGCCGAGCAGTACTTC.

This clone turned up a few times. The rearrangement links TRBV6-4 to TRBJ1-5; TRBD1 might be the D (5 bases). V was trimmed by 6 bases and J by 4 bases, leaving 16 bases between them. The length of the CDR3 is 15 residues. In germline, CDR1 is MRHNA, CDR2 SNTAGT. The CDR3 bases are TGTGCCAGCAGCCCTGACTGGGGGAGGAATCAGCCCCAGCATTTT. Its protein product is CASSPDWGRNQPQHF.

This clone has a handful of counts. The rearrangement joins TRBV7-8 to TRBJ1-1; 9 bases line up with TRBD1. Unmatched junction bases numbered 0, after V lost 0 bases and J lost 1 base. Germline values: CDR1 SGHVS, CDR2 FQNEAQ. The CDR3 is made up of 15 amino acids. CDR3 in amino acids: CASSLADRGNTEAFF. The CDR3 DNA reads as TGTGCCAGCAGCTTAGCGGACAGGGGGAACACTGAAGCTTTCTTT.

This chain connects TRBV4-3 to TRBJ2-5, with 10 bases aligning to TRBD2. Germline CDR1 is LGHNA and CDR2 is YSLEER. V gave up 2 bases and J gave up 2 bases; unmatched junction bases: 14. The CDR3 covers 19 residues. The CDR3, as DNA: TGCGCCAGCAGCCAATCCGCTAGCGGGGGTTCGTCTCCTCAAGAGACCCAGTACTTC. The encoded protein is CASSQSASGGSSPQETQYF.

This clone was observed a few times. J is TRBJ2-3 and V is TRBV6-6; TRBD1 matches 9 bases. CDR3 length: 16 residues. Germline V CDR1 and CDR2: MNHNY, SVGAGI (reference sequence). The V segment lost 2 bases and the J segment 6 bases; nucleotides outside the gene matches: 9. The CDR3 DNA follows: TGTGCCAGCAGTTACCCTACCGGGACAGGGACTGATACGCAGTATTTT. Amino acids: CASSYPTGTGTDTQYF.

In its sample, this clone was seen a few times. The chain combines TRBV29-1 with TRBJ2-7; TRBD2 might be the D (6 bases). The germline gives CDR1 SQVTM, CDR2 ANQGSEA. Trimming pared 4 bases from V and 6 bases from J, leaving 22 bases between. This CDR3 region has 15 residues. CDR3 in amino acids: CSVGVMRRGLGEQYF. The CDR3 coding sequence is TGCAGCGTTGGGGTGATGAGGCGGGGACTCGGCGAGCAGTACTTC.

The chain joins TRBV6-6 to TRBJ2-1, with 9 nucleotides matching TRBD1. Trimming cost V 7 bases and J 4 bases; bases outside gene matches: 11. The CDR3 sequence is 16 residues long. Germline CDR1 and CDR2: MNHNY and SVGAGI (reference sequence). The CDR3 DNA is TGTGCCAGCATTCTCTACAGGGGACAGGGTTACAATGAGCAGTTCTTC. Its protein product is CASILYRGQGYNEQFF.

This clone showed up just a few times. This chain links TRBV5-5 with TRBJ1-1, with 7 bases matching TRBD1. The germline CDR1 and CDR2 sequences are SGHKS and YYEKEE (reference sequence). After removal of 4 bases from V and 1 base from J, the junction contained 7 bases not matched to a gene. This CDR3 has 15 residues. This CDR3 reads CASSTDRVRNTEAFF. CDR3 DNA sequence: TGTGCCAGCAGCACAGACAGGGTGAGGAACACTGAAGCTTTCTTT.

The chain joins TRBV7-6 to TRBJ1-5; 7 bases are a match to TRBD1. Germline V gene lookup returns CDR1 SGHVS and CDR2 FNYEAQ. CDR3 size: 13 residues. With V trimmed by 4 bases and J by 7 bases, 4 bases remained unmatched. The CDR3 reads CASSSQGDQPQHF. The CDR3, as DNA: TGTGCCAGCAGCTCCCAGGGGGACCAGCCCCAGCATTTT.

The chain recombines TRBV7-6 with TRBJ2-2; D might be TRBD2 (6 bases). V lost 2 bases and J 6 bases, leaving 13 bases between the germline ends. The CDR3 runs 15 residues. Germline CDR1 SGHVS, CDR2 FNYEAQ. As DNA, the CDR3 is TGTGCCAGCAGCTTATTTTCGGGGGTACCCGGGGAGCTGTTTTTT. It is translated as CASSLFSGVPGELFF.

This clone has a handful of counts. The V call is TRBV6-5, the J call TRBJ1-2, with 9 bases identical to TRBD1. The CDR3 consists of 14 residues. Germline CDR1 is MNHEY and CDR2 is SVGAGI. V gave up 6 bases and J gave up 7 bases; unmatched junction bases: 9. CDR3 sequence (DNA): TGTGCCAGCAGCCCGGGACAGGGCAGTCGTGGCTACACCTTC. Encoded protein: CASSPGQGSRGYTF.

This clone occurred many times. The V and J genes are TRBV15 and TRBJ2-7, with 9 bases matching TRBD2. V was pared by 1 base and J by 5 bases, with 6 bases of the junction left unmatched. This CDR3 spans 15 amino acids. Germline CDR1 is LNHNV and CDR2 is YYDKDF (reference sequence). The chain's CDR3 is CATSRVVVAGDEQYF. The CDR3 bases are TGTGCCACCAGCAGAGTAGTGGTAGCGGGGGACGAGCAGTACTTC.

This clone occurred a few times. The V and J genes are TRBV5-1 and TRBJ2-5; D may be TRBD1 (5 bases). Germline V gives CDR1 SGHRS, CDR2 YFSETQ. V was clipped by 2 bases and J by 4 bases, with 12 bases between them. CDR3 length: 14 amino acids. The CDR3 is CASSLGEGRETQYF. In DNA form, the CDR3 reads TGCGCCAGCAGCTTAGGGGAAGGGCGAGAGACCCAGTACTTC. Variable domain in full (rest from reference TRBV5-1 and TRBJ2-5): KAGVTQTPRYLIKTRGQQVTLSCSPISGHRSVSWYQQTPGQGLQFLFEYFSETQRNKGNFPGRFSGRQFSNSRSEMNVSTLELGDSALYLCASSLGEGRETQYFGPGTRLLVL.

This clone was picked up a small number of times. This chain connects TRBV5-1 to TRBJ1-1, with unresolved D. V lost 8 bases and J lost 1, with 15 bases in between. Germline-derived CDR1 and CDR2 are SGHRS and YFSETQ. This CDR3 has 14 amino acids. CDR3 amino acids: CASRQSTGNTEAFF. The CDR3 DNA is TGCGCCAGTCGGCAGTCGACGGGGAACACTGAAGCTTTCTTT.

V usage is TRBV5-4 and J usage is TRBJ1-2; 8 nucleotides line up with TRBD1. This CDR3 region has 15 residues. With 0 bases clipped from V and 5 bases from J, the junction kept 6 bases outside the gene matches. Germline CDR1 reads SGHNT; CDR2 reads YYREEE (reference sequence). In DNA, the CDR3 is TGTGCCAGCAGCTTGGCAACAGGGGGAGCGTATGGCTACACCTTC. Translating it yields CASSLATGGAYGYTF.

This clone has just a few counts. The chain employs TRBV7-2 and TRBJ2-5, with 14 bases identical to TRBD2. CDR1 and CDR2 (germline): SGHTA, FQGNSA. The CDR3 is 18 amino acids. J gave up 9 bases and V 5 bases, and 17 bases lay outside the gene matches. This CDR3 reads CASSPAPGTSGGVRPQYF. Here the CDR3 DNA reads TGTGCCAGCAGCCCGGCCCCCGGGACTAGCGGGGGAGTGCGCCCCCAGTACTTC.